The rows below give T cell receptor beta chains drawn from one sample of a study of blood T cells in healthy people across ages. TCRdb reprocessed the 5' RACE reads via MiXCR and lists one record per CDR3 protein. The table records more than 750,000 distinct CDR3 sequences, just under 30% of them present only once. These same data were also listed under a study on T cells of mothers and their children.

Sequences were obtained from blood. The source is a woman aged 40 to 55 in good health. CDR3s include the opening cysteine and the closing phenylalanine or tryptophan. D genes are given only for firm matches. Clone size appears in some rows only: once, few, many, or a class for an expanded clone.

d_gene: -
abundance: -
v_gene: TRBV28
j_gene: TRBJ1-1
CDR3nt: TGTGCCAGCAGTCCCGCATTAGACACTGAAGCTTTCTTT
CDR3aa: CASSPALDTEAFF

d_gene: -
abundance: few
v_gene: TRBV7-9
j_gene: TRBJ1-1
CDR3nt: TGTGCCAGCAGCGTCAGTCTTCTGTCGAACACTGAAGCTTTCTTT
CDR3aa: CASSVSLLSNTEAFF

d_gene: -
abundance: -
v_gene: TRBV7-2
j_gene: TRBJ1-3
CDR3nt: TGTGCCAGCAGCCCGGGACGGTACTCTGGAAACACCATATATTTT
CDR3aa: CASSPGRYSGNTIYF

d_gene: TRBD1
abundance: -
v_gene: TRBV28
j_gene: TRBJ2-5
CDR3nt: TGTGCCAGCAGTTCTGTTACAGGGGGCCGCGAGACCCAGTACTTC
CDR3aa: CASSSVTGGRETQYF

d_gene: -
abundance: -
v_gene: TRBV7-9
j_gene: TRBJ2-3
CDR3nt: TGTGCCAGCAGCTTAATCGCGGGAAATACAGATACGCAGTATTTT
CDR3aa: CASSLIAGNTDTQYF

d_gene: -
abundance: -
v_gene: TRBV29-1
j_gene: TRBJ1-5
CDR3nt: TGCAGCGTTGACCAAGGGGGGGGCCAGCCCCAGCATTTT
CDR3aa: CSVDQGGGQPQHF

d_gene: TRBD1
abundance: -
v_gene: TRBV27
j_gene: TRBJ2-7
CDR3nt: TGTGCCAGCAGTGCCCCGGGACAGGGTCCCGAGCAGTACTTC
CDR3aa: CASSAPGQGPEQYF

d_gene: -
abundance: many
v_gene: TRBV2
j_gene: TRBJ2-5
CDR3nt: TGTGCCAGCAGTCGGGGAAAAGAGACCCAGTACTTC
CDR3aa: CASSRGKETQYF

d_gene: -
abundance: -
v_gene: TRBV7-9
j_gene: TRBJ2-5
CDR3nt: TGTGCCAGCAGCTTGGGCGGACAGCTCCAAGAGACCCAGTACTTC
CDR3aa: CASSLGGQLQETQYF

d_gene: -
abundance: -
v_gene: TRBV7-2
j_gene: TRBJ2-7
CDR3nt: TGTGCCAGCAGCCCCGGGGATCCGCCATACGAGCAGTACTTC
CDR3aa: CASSPGDPPYEQYF

d_gene: -
abundance: -
v_gene: TRBV18
j_gene: TRBJ1-3
CDR3nt: TGTGCCAGCTCAGACCCCGGCAGATCCTCTGGAAACACCATATATTTT
CDR3aa: CASSDPGRSSGNTIYF

d_gene: -
abundance: few
v_gene: TRBV28
j_gene: TRBJ1-2
CDR3nt: TGTGCCAGCAGTTTATTGGAGGGTGATGGCTACACCTTC
CDR3aa: CASSLLEGDGYTF

d_gene: TRBD2
abundance: few
v_gene: TRBV20-1
j_gene: TRBJ2-1
CDR3nt: TGCAGTGCTAGAGATAGGACGGGGAGGGGAAGACAAGGGCAGTTCTTC
CDR3aa: CSARDRTGRGRQGQFF

d_gene: TRBD1
abundance: -
v_gene: TRBV20-1
j_gene: TRBJ2-7
CDR3nt: TGCAGTGCTAGAAGACAGGGCTACGAGCAGTACTTC
CDR3aa: CSARRQGYEQYF

d_gene: TRBD1
abundance: -
v_gene: TRBV28
j_gene: TRBJ2-3
CDR3nt: TGTGCCATCGACAGGGGGTCCACAGATACGCAGTATTTT
CDR3aa: CAIDRGSTDTQYF

d_gene: -
abundance: few
v_gene: TRBV12-3/TRBV12-4
j_gene: TRBJ2-7
CDR3nt: TGTGCCAGCAGTTTACGGGGTAGCTCCCCCGAGCAGTACTTC
CDR3aa: CASSLRGSSPEQYF